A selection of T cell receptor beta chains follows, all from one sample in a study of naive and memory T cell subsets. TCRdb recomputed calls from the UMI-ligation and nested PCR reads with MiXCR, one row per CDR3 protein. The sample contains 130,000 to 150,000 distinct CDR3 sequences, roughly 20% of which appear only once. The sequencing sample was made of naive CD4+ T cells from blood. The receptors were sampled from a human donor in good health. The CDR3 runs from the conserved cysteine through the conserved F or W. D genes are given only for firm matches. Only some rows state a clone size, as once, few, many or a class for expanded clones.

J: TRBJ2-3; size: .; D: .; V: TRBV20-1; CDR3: CSASGSPPDTQYF; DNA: TGCAGTGCTAGCGGGAGCCCCCCAGATACGCAGTATTTT
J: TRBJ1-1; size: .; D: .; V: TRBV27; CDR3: CASTPRSSGGTEAFF; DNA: TGTGCCAGCACCCCCCGGTCTTCAGGTGGCACTGAAGCTTTCTTT
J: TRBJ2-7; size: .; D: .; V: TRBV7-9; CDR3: CASSLAGGTPHEQYF; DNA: TGTGCCAGCAGCTTAGCAGGCGGGACCCCCCACGAGCAGTACTTC
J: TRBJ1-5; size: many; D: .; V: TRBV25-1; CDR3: CASSEGNQPQHF; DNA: TGTGCCAGCAGTGAGGGTAACCAGCCCCAGCATTTT
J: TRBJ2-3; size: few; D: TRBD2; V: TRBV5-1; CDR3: CASSGGRANTDTQYF; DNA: TGCGCCAGCAGCGGCGGGAGAGCTAACACAGATACGCAGTATTTT
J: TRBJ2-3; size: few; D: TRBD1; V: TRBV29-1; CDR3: CSVEKLGQGADTQYF; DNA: TGCAGCGTTGAAAAACTCGGGCAGGGGGCAGATACGCAGTATTTT
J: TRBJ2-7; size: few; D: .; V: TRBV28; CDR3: CASRRASVLSYEQYF; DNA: TGTGCCAGCAGACGTGCTAGCGTCCTCTCCTACGAGCAGTACTTC
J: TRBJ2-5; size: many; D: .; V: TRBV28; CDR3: CASSSRETQYF; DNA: TGTGCCAGCAGCTCTCGAGAGACCCAGTACTTC
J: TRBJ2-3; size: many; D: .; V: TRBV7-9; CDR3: CASSLATGGTDTQYF; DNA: TGTGCCAGCAGCTTAGCCACAGGCGGCACAGATACGCAGTATTTT
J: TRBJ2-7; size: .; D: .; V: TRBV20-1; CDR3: CSAGSVGSNYEQYF; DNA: TGCAGTGCTGGTTCCGTAGGGTCTAACTACGAGCAGTACTTC
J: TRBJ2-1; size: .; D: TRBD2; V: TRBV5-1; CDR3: CASSPGTSGRQFF; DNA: TGCGCCAGCAGCCCCGGGACTAGCGGGAGACAGTTCTTC
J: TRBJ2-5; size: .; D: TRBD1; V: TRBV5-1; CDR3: CASSLRGGAYETQYF; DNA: TGCGCCAGCAGCTTGAGAGGGGGCGCGTATGAGACCCAGTACTTC
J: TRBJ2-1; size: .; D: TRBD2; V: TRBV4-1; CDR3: CASSLTSGTYNEQFF; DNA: TGCGCCAGCAGCCTCACTAGCGGCACCTACAATGAGCAGTTCTTC
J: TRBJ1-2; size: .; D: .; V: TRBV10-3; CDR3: CAISESGRNYGYTF; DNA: TGTGCCATCAGTGAGTCCGGCAGAAACTATGGCTACACCTTC
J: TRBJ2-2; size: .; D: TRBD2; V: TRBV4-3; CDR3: CASSQTAGLGSGRTGELFF; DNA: TGCGCCAGCAGCCAAACCGCAGGCCTAGGTAGCGGGCGTACCGGGGAGCTGTTTTTT
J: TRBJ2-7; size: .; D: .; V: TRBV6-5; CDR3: CASRIGGSRGEQYF; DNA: TGTGCCAGCAGGATTGGGGGCTCCCGGGGCGAGCAGTACTTC
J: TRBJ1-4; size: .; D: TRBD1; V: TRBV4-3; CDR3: CASSRGQGSATNEKLFF; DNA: TGCGCCAGCAGTCGCGGACAGGGATCTGCAACTAATGAAAAACTGTTTTTT
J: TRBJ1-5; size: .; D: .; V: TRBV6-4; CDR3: CASSVESNQPQHF; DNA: TGTGCCAGCAGTGTTGAGAGCAATCAGCCCCAGCATTTT
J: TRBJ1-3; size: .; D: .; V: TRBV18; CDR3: CASSPISRTGDRSGNTIYF; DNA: TGTGCCAGCTCACCAATTTCCCGGACGGGAGACCGCTCTGGAAACACCATATATTTT
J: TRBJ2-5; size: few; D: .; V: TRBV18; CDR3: CASSPLGTLWQETQYF; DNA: TGTGCCAGCTCACCACTAGGGACCTTATGGCAAGAGACCCAGTACTTC
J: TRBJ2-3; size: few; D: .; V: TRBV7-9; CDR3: CASSIRGPQGTDTQYF; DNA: TGTGCCAGCAGCATCCGGGGCCCGCAAGGCACAGATACGCAGTATTTT
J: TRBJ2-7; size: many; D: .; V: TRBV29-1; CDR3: CSVAPLITDEQYF; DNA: TGCAGCGTTGCCCCACTTATCACAGACGAGCAGTACTTC
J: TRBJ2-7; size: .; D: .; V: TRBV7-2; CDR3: CASSRSPDHPNEQYF; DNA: TGTGCCAGCAGCCGGTCCCCGGACCATCCGAACGAGCAGTACTTC
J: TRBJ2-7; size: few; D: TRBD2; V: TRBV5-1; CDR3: CASSLGSSGMYEQYF; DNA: TGCGCCAGCAGCTTGGGCTCTAGCGGTATGTACGAGCAGTACTTC
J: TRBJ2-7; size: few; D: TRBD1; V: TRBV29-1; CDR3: CSALQGLHEQYF; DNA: TGCAGCGCCTTACAGGGGTTGCACGAGCAGTACTTC
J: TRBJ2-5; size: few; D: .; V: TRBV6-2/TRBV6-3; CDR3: CASSQHRDYQETQYF; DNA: TGTGCCAGCAGTCAACACCGGGACTACCAAGAGACCCAGTACTTC
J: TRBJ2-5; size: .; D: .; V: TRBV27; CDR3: CASSLGGSIVETQYF; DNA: TGTGCCAGCAGTTTAGGTGGGAGTATTGTAGAGACCCAGTACTTC
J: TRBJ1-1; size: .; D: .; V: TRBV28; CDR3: CASSEARTAPNTEAFF; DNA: TGTGCCAGCAGTGAAGCGAGGACAGCTCCGAACACTGAAGCTTTCTTT
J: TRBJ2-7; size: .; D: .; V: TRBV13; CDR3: CASSSPLATGGTYEQYF; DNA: TGTGCCAGCAGCTCCCCCTTGGCGACCGGAGGTACCTACGAGCAGTACTTC
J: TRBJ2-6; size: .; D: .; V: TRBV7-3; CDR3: CASSPRTSSGANVLTF; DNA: TGTGCCAGCAGCCCCAGAACTAGCTCTGGGGCCAACGTCCTGACTTTC
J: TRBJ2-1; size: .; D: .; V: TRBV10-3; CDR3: CAISHTGDEQFF; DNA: TGTGCCATCAGTCACACGGGGGATGAGCAGTTCTTC
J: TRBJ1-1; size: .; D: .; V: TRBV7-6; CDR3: CASSLSVRGLNTEAFF; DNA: TGTGCCAGCAGCTTATCAGTTAGGGGGTTGAACACTGAAGCTTTCTTT
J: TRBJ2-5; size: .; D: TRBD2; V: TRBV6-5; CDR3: CASSYSLAGAMAQYF; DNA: TGTGCCAGCAGTTACAGCCTAGCGGGAGCGATGGCCCAGTACTTC
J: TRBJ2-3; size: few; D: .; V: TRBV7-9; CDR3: CASSPRITGKDTQYF; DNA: TGTGCCAGCAGCCCGCGGATTACTGGGAAAGATACGCAGTATTTT
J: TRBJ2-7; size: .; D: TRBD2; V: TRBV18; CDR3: CASSQVGLAGLTYEQYF; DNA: TGTGCCAGCTCCCAAGTTGGACTAGCGGGCCTGACCTACGAGCAGTACTTC
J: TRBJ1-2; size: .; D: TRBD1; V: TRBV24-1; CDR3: CATSDPTGNNYGYTF; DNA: TGTGCCACCAGTGATCCGACAGGGAACAACTATGGCTACACCTTC
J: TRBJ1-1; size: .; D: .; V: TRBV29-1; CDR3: CKGRLGTNTEAFF; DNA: TGCAAAGGACGTCTGGGGACGAACACTGAAGCTTTCTTT
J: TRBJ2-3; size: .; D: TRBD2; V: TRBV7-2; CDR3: CASSLPGGSTDTQYF; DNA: TGTGCCAGCAGCTTGCCGGGAGGGAGCACAGATACGCAGTATTTT
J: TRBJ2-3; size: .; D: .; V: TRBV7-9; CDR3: CASSLLADTQYF; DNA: TGTGCCAGCAGCCTCCTAGCCGATACGCAGTATTTT
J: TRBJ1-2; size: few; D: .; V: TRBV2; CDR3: CASSVRGGDGYTF; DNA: TGTGCCAGCAGTGTAAGGGGAGGGGATGGCTACACCTTC
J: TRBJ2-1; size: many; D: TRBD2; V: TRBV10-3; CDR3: CAIRTSGSSYNEQFF; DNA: TGTGCCATCAGGACTAGCGGGAGCTCCTACAATGAGCAGTTCTTC
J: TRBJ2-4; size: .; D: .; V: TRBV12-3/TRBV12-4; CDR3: CASSGLGKNIQYF; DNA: TGTGCCAGCAGCGGGTTAGGAAAAAACATTCAGTACTTC
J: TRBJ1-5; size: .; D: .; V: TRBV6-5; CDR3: CASSTNGGKNQPQHF; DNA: TGTGCCAGCAGTACAAACGGCGGTAAAAATCAGCCCCAGCATTTT